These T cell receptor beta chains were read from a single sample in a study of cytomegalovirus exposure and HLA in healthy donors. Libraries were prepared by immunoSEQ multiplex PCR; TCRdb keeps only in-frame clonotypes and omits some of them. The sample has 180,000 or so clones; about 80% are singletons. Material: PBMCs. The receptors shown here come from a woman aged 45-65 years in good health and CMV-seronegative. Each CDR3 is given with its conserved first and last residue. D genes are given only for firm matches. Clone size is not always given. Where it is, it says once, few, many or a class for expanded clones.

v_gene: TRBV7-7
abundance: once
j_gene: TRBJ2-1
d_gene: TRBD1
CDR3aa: CASSFGQGTYNEQFF
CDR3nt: TGTGCCAGCAGCTTCGGACAGGGAACCTACAATGAGCAGTTCTTC

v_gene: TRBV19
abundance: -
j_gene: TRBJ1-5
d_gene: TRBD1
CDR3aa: CASSIVGQGDDSNQPQHF
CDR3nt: TGTGCCAGTAGTATAGTGGGACAGGGGGACGATAGCAATCAGCCCCAGCATTTT

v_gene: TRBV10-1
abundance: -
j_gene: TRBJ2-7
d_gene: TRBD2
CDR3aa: CASTSTSGAYEQYF
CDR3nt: TGCGCCAGCACATCGACTAGCGGAGCCTACGAGCAGTACTTC

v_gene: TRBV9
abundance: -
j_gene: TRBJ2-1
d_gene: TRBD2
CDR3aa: CASSVFPSGRTLYNEQFF
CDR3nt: TGTGCCAGCAGCGTATTTCCTAGCGGGAGGACGCTTTACAATGAGCAGTTCTTC

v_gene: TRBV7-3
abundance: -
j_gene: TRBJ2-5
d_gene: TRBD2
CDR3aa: CASSLKEAKSSGFMRTQYF
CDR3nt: TGTGCCAGCAGCTTAAAGGAAGCAAAGAGTAGCGGGTTTATGCGGACCCAGTACTTC

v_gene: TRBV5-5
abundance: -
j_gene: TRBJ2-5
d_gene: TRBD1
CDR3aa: CASSWGQGETQYF
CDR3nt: TGTGCCAGCAGCTGGGGACAGGGAGAGACCCAGTACTTC

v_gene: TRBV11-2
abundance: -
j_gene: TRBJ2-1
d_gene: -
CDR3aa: CASSPRRGNEQFF
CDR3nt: TGTGCCAGCAGCCCACGTCGAGGGAATGAGCAGTTCTTC

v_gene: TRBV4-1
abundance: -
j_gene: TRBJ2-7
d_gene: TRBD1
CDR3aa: CASSPVTGASSYEQYF
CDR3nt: TGCGCCAGCAGCCCCGTCACAGGGGCCAGCTCCTACGAGCAGTACTTC

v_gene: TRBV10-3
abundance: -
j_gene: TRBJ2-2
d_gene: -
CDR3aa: CATSLAGTGELFF
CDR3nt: TGTGCCACCTCTTTGGCAGGCACCGGGGAGCTGTTTTTT

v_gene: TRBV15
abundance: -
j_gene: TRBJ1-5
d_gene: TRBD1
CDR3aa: CATSRPWDRGHQPQHF
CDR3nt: TGTGCCACCAGCAGACCCTGGGACAGGGGGCATCAGCCCCAGCATTTT

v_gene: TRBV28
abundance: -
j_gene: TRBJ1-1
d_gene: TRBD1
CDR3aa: CASRSTGARNTEAFF
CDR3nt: TGTGCCAGCAGATCGACAGGGGCCCGAAACACTGAAGCTTTCTTT

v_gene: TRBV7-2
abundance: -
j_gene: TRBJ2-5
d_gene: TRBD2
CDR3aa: CASSQYKVASGLQETQYF
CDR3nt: TGTGCCAGCAGCCAATATAAGGTGGCTAGCGGGCTCCAAGAGACCCAGTACTTC

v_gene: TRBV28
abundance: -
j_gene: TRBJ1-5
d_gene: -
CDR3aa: CASSQRGSGNQPQHF
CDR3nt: TGTGCCAGCAGCCAAAGGGGGTCTGGCAATCAGCCCCAGCATTTT

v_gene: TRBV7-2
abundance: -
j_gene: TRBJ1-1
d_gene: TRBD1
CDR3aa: CASSSGQTWATEAFF
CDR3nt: TGTGCCAGCAGCTCGGGACAGACCTGGGCCACTGAAGCTTTCTTT

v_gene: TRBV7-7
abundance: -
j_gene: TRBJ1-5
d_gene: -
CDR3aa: CASARGKCNQPQHF
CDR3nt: TGTGCCAGCGCAAGGGGAAAGTGCAATCAGCCCCAGCATTTT

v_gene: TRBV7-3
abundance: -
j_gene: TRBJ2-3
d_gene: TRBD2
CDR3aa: CASSSMGLQYF
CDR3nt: TGTGCCAGCAGCTCAATGGGACTACAGTATTTT

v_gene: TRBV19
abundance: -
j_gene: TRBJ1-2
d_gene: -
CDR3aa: CASSIETGYGYTF
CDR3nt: TGTGCCAGTAGTATAGAGACGGGATATGGCTACACCTTC

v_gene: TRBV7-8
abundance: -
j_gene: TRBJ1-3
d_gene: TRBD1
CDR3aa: CASSPSVTGAGNTIYF
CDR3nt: TGTGCCAGCAGCCCTTCCGTGACAGGGGCTGGAAACACCATATATTTT

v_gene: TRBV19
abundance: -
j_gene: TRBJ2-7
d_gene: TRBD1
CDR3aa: CASSIGRDRGHEQYF
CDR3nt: TGTGCCAGTAGTATAGGCCGGGACAGGGGTCACGAGCAGTACTTC

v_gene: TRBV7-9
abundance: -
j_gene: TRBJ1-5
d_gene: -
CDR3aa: CASSFSVAGSNQPQHF
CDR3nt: TGTGCCAGCAGCTTTTCGGTGGCAGGGTCCAATCAGCCCCAGCATTTT

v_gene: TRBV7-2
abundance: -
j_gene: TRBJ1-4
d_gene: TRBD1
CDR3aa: CASSQQGARDEKLFF
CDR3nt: TGTGCCAGCAGCCAACAGGGGGCGAGGGATGAAAAACTGTTTTTT

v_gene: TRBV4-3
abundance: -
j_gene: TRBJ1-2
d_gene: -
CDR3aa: CASSQERAYGYTF
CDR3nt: TGCGCCAGCAGCCAAGAGAGGGCCTATGGCTACACCTTC

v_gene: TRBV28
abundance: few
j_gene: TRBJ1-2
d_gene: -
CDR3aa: CASSFGGQGRGNYGYTF
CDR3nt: TGTGCCAGCAGTTTTGGCGGCCAGGGCCGTGGGAACTATGGCTACACCTTC

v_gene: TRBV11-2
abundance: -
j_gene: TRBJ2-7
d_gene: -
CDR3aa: CASSKEAGLHSYEQYF
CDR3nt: TGTGCCAGCAGCAAAGAAGCCGGACTACACTCCTACGAGCAGTACTTC

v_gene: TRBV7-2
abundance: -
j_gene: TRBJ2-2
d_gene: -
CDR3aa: CASSLDRDTGELFF
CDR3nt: TGTGCCAGCAGCTTAGACAGGGACACCGGGGAGCTGTTTTTT

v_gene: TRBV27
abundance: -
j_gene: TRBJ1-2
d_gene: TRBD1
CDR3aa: CASSPAQQGGSGYTF
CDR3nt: TGTGCCAGCAGCCCTGCGCAACAGGGGGGATCTGGCTACACCTTC

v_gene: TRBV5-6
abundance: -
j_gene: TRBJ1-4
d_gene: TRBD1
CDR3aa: CASTTGAILANEKLFF
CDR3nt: TGTGCCAGCACCACAGGGGCAATATTGGCTAATGAAAAACTGTTTTTT

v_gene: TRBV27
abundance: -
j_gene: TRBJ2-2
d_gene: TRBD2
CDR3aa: CASSPLAGGLAGELFF
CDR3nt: TGTGCCAGCAGTCCCTTAGCGGGAGGTCTCGCCGGGGAGCTGTTTTTT

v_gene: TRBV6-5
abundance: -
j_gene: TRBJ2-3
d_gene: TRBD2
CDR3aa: CASSYRLAGVLDTQYF
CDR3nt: TGTGCCAGCAGTTACCGACTAGCGGGAGTTCTAGATACGCAGTATTTT

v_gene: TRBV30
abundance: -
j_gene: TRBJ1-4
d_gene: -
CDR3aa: CAWSPPRGRDEKLFF
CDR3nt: TGTGCCTGGAGCCCCCCCCGGGGTCGGGATGAAAAACTGTTTTTT

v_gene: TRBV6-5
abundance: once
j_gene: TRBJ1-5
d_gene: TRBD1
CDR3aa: CASSGTGNNQPQHF
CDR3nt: TGTGCCAGCAGTGGGACAGGGAACAATCAGCCCCAGCATTTT

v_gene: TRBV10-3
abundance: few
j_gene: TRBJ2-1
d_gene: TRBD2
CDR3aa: CAIRTSGGSSYNEQFF
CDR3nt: TGTGCCATTAGAACTAGCGGGGGGAGCTCCTACAATGAGCAGTTCTTC

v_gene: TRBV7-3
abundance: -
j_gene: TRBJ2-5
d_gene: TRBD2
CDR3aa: CASSLTGLEQETQYF
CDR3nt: TGTGCCAGCAGCTTAACTGGACTAGAACAAGAGACCCAGTACTTC

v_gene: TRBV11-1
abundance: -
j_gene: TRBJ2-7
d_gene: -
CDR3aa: CASSLGRGRDEQYF
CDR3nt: TGTGCCAGCAGCTTAGGGAGGGGGCGCGACGAGCAGTACTTC

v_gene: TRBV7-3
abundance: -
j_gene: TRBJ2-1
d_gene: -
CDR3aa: CASSKNSVSYNEQFF
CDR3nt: TGTGCCAGCAGCAAGAATAGCGTAAGTTACAATGAGCAGTTCTTC

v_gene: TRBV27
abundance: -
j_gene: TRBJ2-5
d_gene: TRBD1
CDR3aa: CASSVTGKETQYF
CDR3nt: TGTGCCAGCAGTGTGACAGGGAAAGAGACCCAGTACTTC

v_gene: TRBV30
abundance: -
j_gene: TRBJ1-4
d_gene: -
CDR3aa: CAWRGVKLFF
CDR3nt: TGTGCCTGGAGAGGGGTAAAACTGTTTTTT

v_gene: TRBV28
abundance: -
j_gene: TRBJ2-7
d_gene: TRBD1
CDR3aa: CASSRDRVMDEQYF
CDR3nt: TGTGCCAGCTCTCGGGACAGGGTGATGGACGAGCAGTACTTC

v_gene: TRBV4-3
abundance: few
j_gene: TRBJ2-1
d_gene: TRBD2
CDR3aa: CASSQDWGVGGANEQFF
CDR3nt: TGCGCCAGCAGCCAAGATTGGGGGGTCGGGGGGGCGAATGAGCAGTTCTTC

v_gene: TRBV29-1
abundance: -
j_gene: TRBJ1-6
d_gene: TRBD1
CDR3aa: CSVKSGTANSPLHF
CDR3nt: TGCAGCGTTAAGTCCGGGACAGCAAATTCCCCCCTCCACTTT

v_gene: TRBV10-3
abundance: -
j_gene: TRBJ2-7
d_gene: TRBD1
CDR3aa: CAIRGQGSHEQYF
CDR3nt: TGTGCCATCAGGGGACAGGGGAGCCACGAGCAGTACTTC

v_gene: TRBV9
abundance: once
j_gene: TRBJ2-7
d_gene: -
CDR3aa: CASSDAGSASRQYF
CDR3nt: TGTGCCAGCAGCGACGCGGGATCAGCCTCCCGGCAGTACTTC

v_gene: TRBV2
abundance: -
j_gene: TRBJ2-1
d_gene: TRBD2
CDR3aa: CASSGLAGGHKNEQFF
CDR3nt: TGTGCCAGCAGTGGATTAGCGGGGGGGCATAAGAATGAGCAGTTCTTC